The clone carrying this T cell receptor beta chain appeared a single time. The sample is drawn from a study of blood T cell repertoires in COVID-19. Study-level information: Acute and convalescent COVID-19 samples came from the United States, Italy and Spain. Nucleic acid was either cDNA or gDNA, and it came from T cells, B-cell-depleted T cells, or PBMCs.

Original processing notes: Counts of nucleated cells, estimated from reference gene primer amplification, were obtained. The protocol was immunoSEQ multiplex PCR, while the TCRdb copy is restricted to in-frame clones and leaves out a portion. The V and J calls and clone size come from that table; D and trimming were worked out from the DNA. There are about 130,000 clones in the sample; around 80% occur only once, and roughly a sixth lies in the top ten. Recruited during active infection, patients (from Seattle) were subsequently followed longitudinally. This TCR was recovered from a man between 25 and 39 years old with COVID-19, enrolled during active disease. The source material was peripheral blood.

The CDR3 sequence: CASSQDRRRQFF. The CDR3 nucleotides are TGTGCCAGCAGCCAAGATCGGAGGAGGCAGTTCTTC. The rearrangement links TRBV14 to TRBJ2-1; D is perhaps TRBD2 (5 bases). The ends were cut back, 0 bases at V and 12 bases at J, with 9 bases in the middle. The CDR3 is 12 residues long. Germline assignment: CDR1 SGHDN and CDR2 FVKESK.